This T cell receptor beta chain derives from a study of CXCR3-negative and CXCR3-positive naive CD8 T cells. The CDR3 has 15 amino acids. CDR1 SGDLS and CDR2 YYNGEE come from the germline V gene. UMI-labeled 5' RACE yielded the TRB cDNA libraries. Each CDR3 protein gets one entry in TCRdb, which reprocessed the 5' RACE reads and gives no DNA. This table holds roughly 86,000 distinct CDR3 sequences. This chain uses TRBV9 with TRBJ2-7; TCRdb indicates TRBD2, and absent DNA this call remains unverified. The origin of this receptor is a human donor in good health. Some clones in this sample may be carry-over from other donors' samples. The specimen sequenced was naive CXCR3- CD8+ T cells from blood. The subset: CD45RO-CCR7+CD27+CD95- naive CD8+ T cells lacking CXCR3 (TNR3-). This CDR3 is CASSGPSGGPYEQYF. Variable domain in full (rest from reference TRBV9 and TRBJ2-7): DSGVTQTPKHLITATGQRVTLRCSPRSGDLSVYWYQQSLDQGLQFLIQYYNGEERAKGNILERFSAQQFPDLHSELNLSSLELGDSALYFCASSGPSGGPYEQYFGPGTRLTVT.